This TCR beta chain is from a study of T cells in Graves' hyperthyroidism and ophthalmopathy. Patients with uncontrolled infections, other autoimmune diseases, pregnancy or lactation were excluded. On the basis of clinical symptoms, serum thyroxine and TRAb, thyroid ultrasound and orbital computed tomography, diagnoses were made. Amplification of TCR beta CDR3 regions was performed using RNA transcripts as template. HTBI primers drove first-round RT-PCR of the TCR CDR3. TCRdb itself ran the multiplex PCR reads through MiXCR, one entry per CDR3 protein. The table includes roughly 500,000 distinct CDR3 sequences, 40% to 55% detected once. On this clonotype itself: What it binds is unknown.

General study findings and limits: Separation of ophthalmopathy from stable hyperthyroidism was achieved by a 13 V-J model. Most thyroid clonotypes that were expanded above 0.001 also turned up in blood.

CDR1 and CDR2 from the germline V gene are LGHDT and YNNKEL (reference sequence). CDR3 length: 15 residues. With 4 bases removed from V and 2 bases from J, the gap between germline ends came to 9 bases. This sequence joins TRBV3-1 and TRBJ2-6; D perhaps matches TRBD2 (5 bases). The sequence was obtained from an adult woman with Graves' disease, either hyperthyroidism or ophthalmopathy (not recorded which). Sequenced: peripheral blood or thyroid tissue (not recorded which). The CDR3 coding sequence is TGTGCCAGCAGCCCGAGGGTCACTGGGGCCAACGTCCTGACTTTC. This translates into CASSPRVTGANVLTF.